The rows below give T cell receptor beta chains drawn from one sample of a study of cytomegalovirus exposure and HLA in healthy donors. Clones were read by immunoSEQ multiplex PCR, and TCRdb kept only the in-frame ones, dropping some. The table records over 150,000 clones, about four fifths of them present only once. Material: PBMCs. These receptors all come from a male donor in good health and CMV-seropositive. Both conserved end residues are part of each CDR3. Not all rows give a size; the values are once, few, many and, for expanded clones, a class.

NA | TRBV5-1 | CASSLGDRVGEAFF
NA | TRBV4-3 | CASSLTDRFNYGYTF
NA | TRBV7-6 | CASSSGQGLQPQHF
NA | TRBV27 | CASSLSGRSTGELFF
NA | TRBV28 | CASGMQGPKPQHF
NA | TRBV7-6 | CASSLGSGADTQYF
NA | TRBV30 | CACWDRGQETQYF
NA | TRBV6-1 | CASSEGLAGGWDEQFF
NA | TRBV9 | CASSVEASGKYNEQFF
NA | TRBV5-6 | CASSLLGTGVLSGELFF
NA | TRBV6-1 | CASSEARDRTYEQYF
NA | TRBV2 | CASSAGSGTGDEQFF
NA | TRBV5-1 | CASNPRSIPGPDTQYF
NA | TRBV7-8 | CACRGGGAANTGELFF
few | TRBV27 | CASSFLGTGSRSREQYF
NA | TRBV6-5 | CASRSGTGVINEQFF
NA | TRBV19 | CASKYTASYGYTF
NA | TRBV5-1 | CASSLGLAGLGEQYF
few | TRBV5-8 | CASSRGGARSETQYF
NA | TRBV30 | CAWSAGNGEAFF
NA | TRBV7-9 | CAGLASETQYF
NA | TRBV5-5 | CASSLAQIGRAVADTQYF
NA | TRBV6-6 | CASQSGKREQYF
NA | TRBV6-1 | CASSGGQGVRRHEQYF
NA | TRBV7-9 | CASSSRRDTEAFF
NA | TRBV10-1 | CASSNGGLGKDEQYF
NA | TRBV19 | CASSIGGGVDTQYF
NA | TRBV29-1 | CSVTGTGVYEQYF
NA | TRBV5-1 | CASSLSSTDTQYF
NA | TRBV27 | CASSLAQGGAYEQYF
NA | TRBV2 | CAIRGQLGAGYTF
NA | TRBV19 | CASSAPHRVKGTEAFF
NA | TRBV10-1 | CASSGALSDTGELFF
NA | TRBV27 | CASSPRQGSYEQYF
NA | TRBV28 | CASSPVIAGPYEQYF
NA | TRBV20-1 | CSARGLAEQFF
once | TRBV19 | CASSAFSVEGNQPQHF
NA | TRBV5-1 | CASLKEGTEAFF
NA | TRBV27 | CASSLSGGNQPQHF
NA | TRBV28 | CASSLAGRIRETQYF
NA | TRBV5-8 | CASSPLTGAISGANVLTF
NA | TRBV14 | CASSQVRDRGPEFF
NA | TRBV5-4 | CASWSRSSYNEQFF
NA | TRBV27 | CASSLSGTTGYTF
NA | TRBV5-1 | CASSSDRARPNTEAFF
NA | TRBV11-2 | CASGRGTDQETQYF
once | TRBV6-1 | CASSEWGRNSPLHF
once | TRBV5-1 | CASSLYGQDYGYTF